The 6 T cell receptor beta chains reported below all come from one sample, sequenced in a study of cytomegalovirus exposure and HLA in healthy donors. Vbeta (60) and Jbeta (13) primers were used in the PCR. Produced via immunoSEQ multiplex PCR; TCRdb's table is partial and in-frame only. This table has approximately 150,000 clones, about 70% appearing once. What was sequenced was PBMCs. These receptors were obtained from a man aged 60 to 69 in good health and CMV-seronegative.

The chain employs TRBV5-4 and TRBJ1-2, with unresolved D. This CDR3 region has 13 residues. The germline gives CDR1 SGHNT, CDR2 YYREEE (reference sequence). V shed 5 bases and J shed 6 bases, with 14 bases lying between them. The CDR3 sequence: CASRVRGLDGYTF. CDR3 nucleotides: TGTGCCAGCAGGGTCCGGGGTCTGGATGGCTACACCTTC. Variable domain in full (rest from reference TRBV5-4 and TRBJ1-2): ETGVTQSPTHLIKTRGQQVTLRCSSQSGHNTVSWYQQALGQGPQFIFQYYREEENGRGNFPPRFSGLQFPNYSSELNVNALELDDSALYLCASRVRGLDGYTFGSGTRLTVV.

This chain uses TRBV6-5 with TRBJ2-7, with TRBD2 matching 11 bases. The germline V gene has CDR1 MNHEY and CDR2 SVGAGI. The junction had 2 bases not matched to a gene; V was cut back by 6 bases and J by 1 base. This CDR3 comprises 14 residues. CDR3 sequence reads: CASRTSGTSYEQYF. The CDR3 coding sequence is TGTGCCAGCAGGACTAGCGGGACTTCCTACGAGCAGTACTTC.

This chain joins TRBV28 and TRBJ1-1; 8 bases match TRBD1. Germline V lookup: CDR1 MDHEN, CDR2 SYDVKM. The CDR3 has 14 residues. The ends lost 4 bases at V and 6 bases at J; junction bases unmatched: 7. The CDR3 sequence is CASSYYRGRAEAFF. The DNA for the CDR3 is TGTGCCAGCAGTTATTACAGGGGGAGGGCTGAAGCTTTCTTT.

This clone was counted between two and nine times. The junction shows a germline mismatch at one end, possibly a read error. The chain carries TRBV19 and TRBJ2-7; the D gene is possibly TRBD1 (6 bases). The germline V gene has CDR1 LNHDA and CDR2 SQIVND (reference sequence). This CDR3 is 13 amino acids long. The CDR3 DNA reads as TGTGCCAGCAGTATAAATATAGGGGGCGAGCAGTACTTC. Amino acid sequence: CASSINIGGEQYF. Complete variable domain (other parts from reference TRBV19 and TRBJ2-7): DGGITQSPKYLFRKEGQNVTLSCEQNLNHDAMYWYRQDPGQGLRLIYYSQIVNDFQKGDIAEGYSVSREKKESFPLTVTSAQKNPTAFYLCASSINIGGEQYFGPGTRLTVT.

The CDR3: CASSLAREVYGYTF. The DNA of the CDR3 is TGTGCCAGCAGCTTAGCACGGGAGGTCTATGGCTACACCTTC. This chain links TRBV7-8 with TRBJ1-2; D uncertain. This CDR3 is built from 14 residues. The V gene's germline CDR1 is SGHVS and CDR2 FQNEAQ. V was shortened by 0 bases and J by 4 bases, with 9 bases between the two germline ends.

This rearrangement joins TRBV5-4 to TRBJ1-4; 9 bases fit TRBD1. The germline V gene encodes CDR1 SGHNT and CDR2 YYREEE (reference sequence). Unmatched junction bases numbered 11, after V lost 3 bases and J lost 8 bases. CDR3 length: 16 residues. The CDR3 sequence is CASSSPGQGQEEKLFF. DNA for the CDR3: TGTGCCAGCAGCTCGCCGGGACAGGGACAAGAAGAAAAACTGTTTTTT.